This TCR beta chain was sequenced in a study of T cells after yellow fever vaccination. A universal primer site and UMIs were added as TCR cDNA was made by 5'RACE template switching. TCRdb passed the 5' RACE reads through MiXCR, listing each CDR3 protein once. The data show 300,000 to 350,000 distinct CDR3 sequences, around 4.4% seen once. This clonotype was counted a few times. The CDR3 runs 15 residues. Trimming at V came to 7 bases and at J to 5 bases, leaving 11 bases not matched to a gene. V usage is TRBV12-3 or TRBV12-4 and J usage is TRBJ2-5, with TRBD2 identical over 9 bases. The material was PBMCs, obtained 15 days after the yellow fever booster vaccination. The receptor was isolated from a man between 18 and 29 years old who received the YFV17D yellow fever vaccine. The CDR3 region is CASKISGGRRETQYF. DNA of the CDR3: TGTGCCAGCAAGATTAGCGGGGGCCGCCGGGAGACCCAGTACTTC.